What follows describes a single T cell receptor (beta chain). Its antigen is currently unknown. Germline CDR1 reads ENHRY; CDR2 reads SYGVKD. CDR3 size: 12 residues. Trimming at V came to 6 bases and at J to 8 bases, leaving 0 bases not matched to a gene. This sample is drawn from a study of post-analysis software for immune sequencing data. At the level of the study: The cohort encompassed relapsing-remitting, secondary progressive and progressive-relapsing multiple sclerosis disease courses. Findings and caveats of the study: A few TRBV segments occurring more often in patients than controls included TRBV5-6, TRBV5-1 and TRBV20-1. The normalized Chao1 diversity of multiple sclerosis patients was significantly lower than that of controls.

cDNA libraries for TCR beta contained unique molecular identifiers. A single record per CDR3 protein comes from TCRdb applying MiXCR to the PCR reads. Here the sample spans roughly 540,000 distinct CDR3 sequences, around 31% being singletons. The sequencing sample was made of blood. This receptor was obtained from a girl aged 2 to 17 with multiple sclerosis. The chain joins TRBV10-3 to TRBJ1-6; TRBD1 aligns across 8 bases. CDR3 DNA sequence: TGTGCCATCAGGACAGGGGATTCACCCCTCCACTTT. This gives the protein CAIRTGDSPLHF.